Detailed here is one TCR beta chain. In this sample, this clonotype turned up many times. Its antigen is currently not known. Base qualities are not at hand, and no much larger clone is one base apart. The sample is drawn from a study of early T cells in non-severe SARS-CoV-2 infection (dated by TCRdb to the early 2020s). About the full investigation: Because TCR sequencing relied on bulk RNA taken from unsorted whole blood, pairing of alpha and beta chains was not possible.

Per the germline V gene (reference sequence), MNHNY is the CDR1 and SVGAGI is the CDR2. V and J are trimmed by 5 bases and 2 bases, and the gene matches miss 3 bases of the junction. The CDR3 runs 15 amino acids, cysteine and phenylalanine included. Just the 45-base CDR3 DNA is kept, in frame starting at base 1. General study outcomes and caveats: VDJdb matching was skewed toward anti-spike CD8 responses, so virus-specific expansions were likely underestimated and private and CD4 specificities were missed.

Library prep was done by 5' RACE. Sequenced using a NextSeq 500. Unique molecular identifiers were attached to individual cDNA molecules in the TCR library protocol so that sequencing error and PCR bias could be corrected. TCR alpha and beta chains were both sequenced, and the abundances of alpha and beta sequences in each sample were closely correlated with each other. The paper's processing steps were these. Decombinator V4 was used to annotate TCR sequences for V gene, J gene and CDR3. Expanded TCRs were defined as changing significantly between any two time points under a Poisson model with p below 0.0001. TCR abundances were normalised to the total number of TCRs sequenced per sample and expressed as counts per million. TRAV1-2 paired with TRAJ12, TRAJ20 or TRAJ33 defined MAIT TCRs, while TRAV10 paired with TRAJ18 defined iNKT TCRs. A search of VDJdb, accessed on 1 November 2021, was run for TCRs annotated to CMV, EBV and SARS-CoV-2, with TCRs annotated for multiple antigens excluded. TCRdb itself trimmed the public reads at Q25 with fastp, ran MiXCR and retained productive beta chains. Rows are unified per CDR3 protein, each entry keeping the most common DNA and genes. Clone size and V and J calls follow TCRdb, not the original study. The sample table records 25,000 to 35,000 distinct CDR3 sequences; approximately 6% of these occur just once. The ten largest clones represent around 34% of the sample.

The study was a case-control design nested within a healthcare worker cohort in London, UK, with weekly nasopharyngeal swab PCR tests and blood sampling. Healthcare workers were enrolled in the week of the UK lockdown, from 23 to 31 March 2020, and were followed every week for up to roughly 16 weeks. Sequenced material: whole blood, taken at baseline. The source is an adult who was a healthcare worker with PCR-confirmed SARS-CoV-2 infection or an uninfected control (not recorded which). The chain uses TRBV6-6 and TRBJ2-1; 10 of the junction bases match TRBD1. The CDR3 region has the sequence CASSNGQGAYNEQFF. The nucleotide sequence reads as follows: TGTGCCAGCAGTAACGGACAGGGGGCCTACAATGAGCAGTTCTTC.